The 13 T cell receptor beta chains below come from one sample, sequenced in a study of cytomegalovirus exposure and HLA in healthy donors. PCR primers comprised 60 Vbeta and 13 Jbeta primers. Sequencing was performed with immunoSEQ multiplex PCR; in TCRdb, only in-frame clones are kept and a portion is missing. The sample consists of 100,000 to 150,000 clones, around 78% of them appearing once. The specimen sequenced was PBMCs. The source is a man aged 45-60 years in good health and CMV-seronegative.

The chain links TRBV14 to TRBJ1-1, with a weak D call TRBD1 (5 bases). Germline-derived CDR1 and CDR2 are SGHDN and FVKESK. The germline V and J ends were trimmed by 4 bases and 4 bases, with 10 bases remaining between them. CDR3 length: 13 amino acids. The CDR3 loop reads CASSRTQGTEAFF. The CDR3, as DNA: TGTGCCAGCAGCCGAACCCAGGGCACTGAAGCTTTCTTT.

The chain has TRBV6-1 and TRBJ1-2, with 8 bases aligning to TRBD1. V was pared by 7 bases and J by 3 bases, with 4 bases of the junction left unmatched. The CDR3 is 13 amino acids. Germline loops: CDR1 MNHNS, CDR2 SASEGT. As DNA, the CDR3 is TGTGCCAGCAAAACACAGGGGGACTATGGCTACACCTTC. Translating it yields CASKTQGDYGYTF.

The chain combines TRBV6-6 with TRBJ1-5; D remains unclear. V lost 0 bases and J lost 9, with 15 bases in between. The CDR3 extends over 15 amino acids. The germline CDR1 and CDR2 sequences are MNHNY and SVGAGI (reference sequence). As DNA, the CDR3 is TGTGCCAGCAGTTACTCGCGACTTCCGATGGCGCCCCAGCATTTT. Translated, it gives CASSYSRLPMAPQHF.

The V and J genes are TRBV28 and TRBJ1-5, with D perhaps matching TRBD1 (6 bases). The V gene's germline CDR1 is MDHEN and CDR2 SYDVKM. The length of the CDR3 is 19 residues. With 5 bases removed from V and 2 bases from J, the gap between germline ends came to 25 bases. The CDR3 nucleotides are TGTGCCAGCAGTGGGATCCTGGGCAGGGGATATGGTGGCAATCAGCCCCAGCATTTT. Residues: CASSGILGRGYGGNQPQHF.

V gene TRBV28 combines with J gene TRBJ1-6, with D perhaps matching TRBD1 (6 bases). This CDR3 comprises 16 residues. Between the trimmed V and J ends, which lost 3 bases and 6 bases, there was a span of 15 bases. Germline lookup yields CDR1 MDHEN and CDR2 SYDVKM. The CDR3 sequence is CASSLSPGTSNSPLHF. CDR3 nucleotides: TGTGCCAGCAGTTTGTCACCCGGGACAAGTAATTCACCCCTCCACTTT.

CDR3 sequence reads: CASSVVLDVGEQFF. The CDR3 DNA is TGTGCCAGCAGCGTAGTCCTAGACGTGGGTGAGCAGTTCTTC. The rearrangement uses TRBV9 and TRBJ2-1, with D unclear. Trimming removed 0 bases from V and 9 bases from J, with 13 bases in between. Germline CDR1 SGDLS, CDR2 YYNGEE. The CDR3 is 14 residues long. Supplemented by reference TRBV9 and TRBJ2-1, the full variable domain reads DSGVTQTPKHLITATGQRVTLRCSPRSGDLSVYWYQQSLDQGLQFLIQYYNGEERAKGNILERFSAQQFPDLHSELNLSSLELGDSALYFCASSVVLDVGEQFFGPGTRLTVL.

The chain's CDR3 is CASSAQGPGSGANVLTF. The CDR3 region has the DNA TGTGCCAGCTCAGCTCAGGGCCCCGGCTCTGGGGCCAACGTCCTGACTTTC. The V and J genes are TRBV18 and TRBJ2-6; D may be TRBD1 (5 bases). This CDR3 contains 17 residues. V gave up 5 bases and J gave up 0 bases, with 14 bases separating them. Germline V gene data show CDR1 as KGHSH and CDR2 as LQKENI.

This clone was recorded only once. The chain joins TRBV5-4 to TRBJ2-3; TRBD1 agrees at 8 bases. Per germline, CDR1 SGHNT and CDR2 YYREEE (reference sequence). V gave up 0 bases and J gave up 6 bases; unmatched junction bases: 9. The length of the CDR3 is 16 residues. The CDR3 loop reads CASSLAQGVTEDTQYF. CDR3 in DNA: TGTGCCAGCAGCTTGGCACAGGGGGTAACGGAGGATACGCAGTATTTT.

The chain uses TRBV6-1 and TRBJ1-6; 8 bases align to TRBD1. V lost 7 bases to trimming and J lost 9 bases; unmatched junction nucleotides: 8. Per the germline V gene, CDR1 is MNHNS and CDR2 is SASEGT. CDR3 length: 14 amino acids. CDR3 DNA sequence: TGTGCCAGCACCCGGGGACAGGAGACTTCACCCCTCCACTTT. It is translated as CASTRGQETSPLHF.

This chain links TRBV5-1 with TRBJ2-3, with D maybe TRBD1 (5 bases). Trimming left V 0 bases short and J 1 base short, with 9 bases between. The CDR3 has 15 amino acids. Germline loops: CDR1 SGHRS, CDR2 YFSETQ. Here the CDR3 DNA reads TGCGCCAGCAGCTTGGAGGGGTCCCGCACAGATACGCAGTATTTT. As protein: CASSLEGSRTDTQYF. The full variable domain, in which reference TRBV5-1 and TRBJ2-3 provide the parts outside the CDR3, is KAGVTQTPRYLIKTRGQQVTLSCSPISGHRSVSWYQQTPGQGLQFLFEYFSETQRNKGNFPGRFSGRQFSNSRSEMNVSTLELGDSALYLCASSLEGSRTDTQYFGPGTRLTVL.

The V call is TRBV19, the J call TRBJ1-2; 9 bases agree with TRBD1. From germline, CDR1 is LNHDA and CDR2 SQIVND (reference sequence). The length of the CDR3 is 13 residues. V shed 6 bases and J 8 bases; nucleotides not matched to a gene: 7. CDR3 loop: CASRLGQGGGYTF. The CDR3 DNA reads TGTGCCAGTAGACTGGGACAGGGCGGAGGCTACACCTTC. Variable domain in full (rest from reference TRBV19 and TRBJ1-2): DGGITQSPKYLFRKEGQNVTLSCEQNLNHDAMYWYRQDPGQGLRLIYYSQIVNDFQKGDIAEGYSVSREKKESFPLTVTSAQKNPTAFYLCASRLGQGGGYTFGSGTRLTVV.

The J gene is TRBJ1-2, the V gene TRBV11-2; TRBD1 matches 7 bases. After removal of 4 bases from V and 7 bases from J, the junction contained 3 bases not matched to a gene. From germline, CDR1 is SGHAT and CDR2 FQNNGV. The CDR3 totals 12 residues. CDR3 sequence: CASSSGGFGYTF. The CDR3 DNA is TGTGCCAGCAGCTCAGGGGGGTTTGGCTACACCTTC.

The V call is TRBV18, the J call TRBJ2-6; no definite D call. From germline, CDR1 is KGHSH and CDR2 LQKENI. V lost 3 bases, J lost 4 bases, and 10 bases lay in between. The CDR3 sequence is 15 residues long. CDR3 bases: TGTGCCAGCTCACCCCCGCAGTCCGGGGCCAACGTCCTGACTTTC. Its protein is CASSPPQSGANVLTF.